Sequencing of this T cell receptor beta chain was carried out in a study of T cell repertoires in cytomegalovirus infection. Deletions cut 3 bases from V and 4 bases from J, with 10 bases between. This CDR3 comprises 14 residues. This clonotype was counted a few times. What it recognizes is unknown. One entry per CDR3 protein results from TCRdb running MiXCR on the reads. The sample lists approximately 910,000 distinct CDR3 sequences; about a third were seen once. The chain has TRBV12-3 or TRBV12-4 and TRBJ1-5; D perhaps matches TRBD1 (6 bases). The TCR originated in a human donor in good health (CMV status not recorded). Some clones in this sample may be carry-over from other donors' samples. The sample in question was cultured CD8+ T cells from PBMCs, obtained from culture after CMV antigen stimulation. CDR3 residues: CASSLNRVNQPQHF. The DNA of the CDR3 is TGTGCCAGCAGTTTGAACAGGGTTAATCAGCCCCAGCATTTT.